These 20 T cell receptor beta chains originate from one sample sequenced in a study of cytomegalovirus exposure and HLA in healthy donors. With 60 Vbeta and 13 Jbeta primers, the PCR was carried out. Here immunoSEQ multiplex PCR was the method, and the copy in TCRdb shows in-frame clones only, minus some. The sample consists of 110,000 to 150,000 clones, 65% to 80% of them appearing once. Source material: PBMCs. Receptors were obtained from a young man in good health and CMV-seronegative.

In DNA form, the CDR3 reads TGTGCCAGCAGCGTAGCTGCAGGGTATGGTGAAAAACTGTTTTTT. This encodes CASSVAAGYGEKLFF. This chain connects TRBV9 to TRBJ1-4; D possibly corresponds to TRBD1 (5 bases). This CDR3 region has 15 residues. CDR1 is SGDLS, CDR2 YYNGEE, per germline. V lost 0 bases and J 7 bases, leaving 13 bases between the germline ends.

CDR3 sequence reads: CASSYRVLSKNTEAFF. CDR3 in DNA: TGTGCCAGCAGTTACCGGGTCCTCAGTAAGAACACTGAAGCTTTCTTT. The rearrangement joins TRBV6-6 to TRBJ1-1; no reliable D call. The CDR3 consists of 16 residues. CDR1 is MNHNY, CDR2 SVGAGI, per germline (reference sequence). V was pared by 2 bases and J by 1 base, with 14 bases between.

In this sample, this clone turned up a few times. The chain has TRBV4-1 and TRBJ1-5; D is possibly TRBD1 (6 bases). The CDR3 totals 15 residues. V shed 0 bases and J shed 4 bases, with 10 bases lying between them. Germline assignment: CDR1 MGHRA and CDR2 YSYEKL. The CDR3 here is CASSQEGRGNQPQHF. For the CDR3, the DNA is TGCGCCAGCAGCCAAGAAGGCAGGGGAAATCAGCCCCAGCATTTT.

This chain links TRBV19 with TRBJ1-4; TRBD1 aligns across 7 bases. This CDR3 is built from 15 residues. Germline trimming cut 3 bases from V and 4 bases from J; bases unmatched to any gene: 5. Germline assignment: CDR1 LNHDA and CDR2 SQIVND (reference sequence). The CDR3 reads CASSISGTDNEKLFF. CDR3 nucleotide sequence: TGTGCCAGTAGTATCTCCGGGACAGATAATGAAAAACTGTTTTTT.

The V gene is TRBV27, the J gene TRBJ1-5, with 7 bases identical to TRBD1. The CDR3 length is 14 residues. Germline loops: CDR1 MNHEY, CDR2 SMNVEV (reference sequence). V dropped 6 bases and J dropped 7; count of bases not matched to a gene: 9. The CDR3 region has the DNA TGTGCCAGCAGGCCACGGAACAGGGGACAGCCCCAGCATTTT. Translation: CASRPRNRGQPQHF.

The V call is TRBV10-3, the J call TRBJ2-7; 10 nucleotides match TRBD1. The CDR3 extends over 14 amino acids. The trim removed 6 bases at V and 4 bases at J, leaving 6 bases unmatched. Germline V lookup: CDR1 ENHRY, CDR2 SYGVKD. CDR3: CAISDGQGVYEQYF. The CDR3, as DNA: TGTGCCATCAGCGATGGACAGGGGGTATACGAGCAGTACTTC.

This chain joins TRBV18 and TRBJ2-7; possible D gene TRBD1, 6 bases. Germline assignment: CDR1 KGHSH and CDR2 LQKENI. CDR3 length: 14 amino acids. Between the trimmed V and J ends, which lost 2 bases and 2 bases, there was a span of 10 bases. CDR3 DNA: TGTGCCAGCTCACCAAACAGGGCCGCCTACGAGCAGTACTTC. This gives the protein CASSPNRAAYEQYF.

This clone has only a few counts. CDR3 sequence reads: CASSLRTSGNYNEQFF. In DNA, the CDR3 is TGTGCCAGCAGTTTAAGGACTAGCGGTAACTACAATGAGCAGTTCTTC. The V and J genes are TRBV27 and TRBJ2-1; 10 bases agree with TRBD2. Germline V CDR1 and CDR2: MNHEY, SMNVEV (reference sequence). Germline trimming cut 2 bases from V and 3 bases from J; bases unmatched to any gene: 4. CDR3 length equals 16 residues.

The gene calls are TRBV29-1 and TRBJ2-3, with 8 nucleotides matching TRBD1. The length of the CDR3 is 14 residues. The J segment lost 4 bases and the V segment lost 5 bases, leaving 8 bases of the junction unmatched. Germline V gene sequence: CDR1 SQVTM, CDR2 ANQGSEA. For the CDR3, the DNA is TGCAGCGTTCGACAGGGGTCTATCCCAGATACGCAGTATTTT. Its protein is CSVRQGSIPDTQYF.

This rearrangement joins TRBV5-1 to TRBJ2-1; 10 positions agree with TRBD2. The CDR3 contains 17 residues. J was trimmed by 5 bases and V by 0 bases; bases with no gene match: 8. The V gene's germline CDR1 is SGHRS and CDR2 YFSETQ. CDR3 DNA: TGCGCCAGCAGCTTGGAACCTAGCGGGAGTTATGACAATGAGCAGTTCTTC. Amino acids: CASSLEPSGSYDNEQFF.

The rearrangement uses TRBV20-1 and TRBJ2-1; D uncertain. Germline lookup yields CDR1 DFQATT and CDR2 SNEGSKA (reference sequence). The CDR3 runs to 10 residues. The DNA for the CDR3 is TGCTCCGGGTGCTACAATGAGCAGTTCTTC. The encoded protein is CSGCYNEQFF.

As DNA, the CDR3 is TGTGCCAGCAGCCTTACTCGCGACAATGAGCAGTTCTTC. The encoded protein is CASSLTRDNEQFF. J is TRBJ2-1 and V is TRBV7-8; the D is unclear. This CDR3 has 13 residues. Looked up from germline, CDR1 is SGHVS and CDR2 is FQNEAQ. The V end was cut by 5 bases, the J end by 5 bases, with 10 bases between.

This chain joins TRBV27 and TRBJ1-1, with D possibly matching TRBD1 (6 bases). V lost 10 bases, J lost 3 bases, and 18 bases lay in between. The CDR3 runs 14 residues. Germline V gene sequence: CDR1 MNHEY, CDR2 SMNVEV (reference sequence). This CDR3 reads CATHTQGVDTEAFF. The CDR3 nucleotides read TGTGCCACCCACACACAGGGCGTCGACACTGAAGCTTTCTTT.

The CDR3 loop reads CASSPRDRGPTGELFF. CDR3 nucleotide sequence: TGTGCCAGCAGTCCGCGGGACAGGGGTCCCACCGGGGAGCTGTTTTTT. The chain joins TRBV27 to TRBJ2-2; 10 bases are shared with TRBD1. Germline values: CDR1 MNHEY, CDR2 SMNVEV (reference sequence). After removal of 5 bases from V and 4 bases from J, the junction contained 7 bases not matched to a gene. The CDR3 runs to 16 residues.

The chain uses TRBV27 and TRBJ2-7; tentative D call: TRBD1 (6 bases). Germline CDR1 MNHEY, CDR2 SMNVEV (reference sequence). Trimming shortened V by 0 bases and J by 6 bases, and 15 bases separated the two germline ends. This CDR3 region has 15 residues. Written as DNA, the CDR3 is TGTGCCAGCAGTTTATCGTCCAGGGGAGTCGGCGAGCAGTACTTC. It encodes CASSLSSRGVGEQYF.

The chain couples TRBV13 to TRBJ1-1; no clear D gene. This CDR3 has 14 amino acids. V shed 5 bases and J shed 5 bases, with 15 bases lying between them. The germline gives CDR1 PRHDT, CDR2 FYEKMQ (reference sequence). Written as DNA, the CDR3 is TGTGCCAGCAGCCCCACACGGGGAGGAACTGAAGCTTTCTTT. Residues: CASSPTRGGTEAFF.

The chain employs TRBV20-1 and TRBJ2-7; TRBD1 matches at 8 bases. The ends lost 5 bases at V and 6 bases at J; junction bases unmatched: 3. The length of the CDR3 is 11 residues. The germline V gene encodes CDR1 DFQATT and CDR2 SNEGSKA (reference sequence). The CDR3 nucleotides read TGCAGTGCTCACAGGGGGTCCGAGCAGTACTTC. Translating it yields CSAHRGSEQYF.

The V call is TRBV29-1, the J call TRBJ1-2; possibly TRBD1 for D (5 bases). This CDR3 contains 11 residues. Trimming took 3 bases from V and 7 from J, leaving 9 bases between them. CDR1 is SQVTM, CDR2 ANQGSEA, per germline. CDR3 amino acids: CSVDRVGGYTF. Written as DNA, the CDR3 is TGCAGCGTTGACAGGGTCGGTGGCTACACCTTC.

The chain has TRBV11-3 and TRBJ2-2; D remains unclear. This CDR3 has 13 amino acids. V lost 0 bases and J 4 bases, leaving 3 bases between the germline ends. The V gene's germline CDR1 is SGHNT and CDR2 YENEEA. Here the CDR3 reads CASSLDITGELFF. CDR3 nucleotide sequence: TGTGCCAGCAGCTTAGATATCACCGGGGAGCTGTTTTTT. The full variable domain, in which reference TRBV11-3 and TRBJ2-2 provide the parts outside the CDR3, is EAGVVQSPRYKIIEKKQPVAFWCNPISGHNTLYWYLQNLGQGPELLIRYENEEAVDDSQLPKDRFSAERLKGVDSTLKIQPAELGDSAVYLCASSLDITGELFFGEGSRLTVL.

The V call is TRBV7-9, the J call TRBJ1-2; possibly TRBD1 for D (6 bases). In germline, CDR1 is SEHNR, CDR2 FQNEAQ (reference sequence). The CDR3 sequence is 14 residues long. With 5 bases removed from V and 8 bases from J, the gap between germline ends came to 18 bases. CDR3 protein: CASSPQGSGYGYTF. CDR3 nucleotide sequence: TGTGCCAGCAGCCCACAGGGATCTGGATACGGCTACACCTTC.